A single sample gave rise to the 7 T cell receptor beta chains below, sequenced in a study of brain T cells in children with intractable seizures. Assay used: immunoSEQ multiplex PCR; TCRdb lists only in-frame clones, some missing. The repertoire includes 70,000 to 90,000 clones, more than 85% of them detected once, and approximately 1.5% sits in the top ten. The source was peripheral blood, collected at surgery. The receptors come from a boy in the first two years of life with tuberous sclerosis and intractable seizures.

The chain employs TRBV30 and TRBJ2-1; tentative D call: TRBD2 (5 bases). The germline V gene has CDR1 GTSNPN and CDR2 SVGIG (reference sequence). V was trimmed by 5 bases and J by 6 bases, leaving 17 bases between them. The CDR3 has 14 amino acids. CDR3 protein: CAWDGDLGPNEQFF. As DNA, the CDR3 is TGTGCCTGGGACGGGGATTTAGGGCCCAATGAGCAGTTCTTC.

The chain employs TRBV19 and TRBJ2-2; D ambiguous. The length of the CDR3 is 13 residues. V was clipped by 5 bases and J by 5 bases, with 9 bases between them. CDR1 and CDR2 from the germline V gene are LNHDA and SQIVND (reference sequence). The CDR3 reads CASSGIGTGELFF. The CDR3, as DNA: TGTGCCAGTAGTGGTATAGGGACCGGGGAGCTGTTTTTT.

The rearrangement links TRBV29-1 to TRBJ1-1, with D hard to call. Trimming stripped 2 bases from V and 4 bases from J, with 11 bases between. Germline values: CDR1 SQVTM, CDR2 ANQGSEA. The CDR3 consists of 13 residues. The CDR3 protein is CSVEPAAGTEAFF. The DNA for the CDR3 is TGCAGCGTTGAACCGGCCGCCGGCACTGAAGCTTTCTTT.

This clone was observed a single time. V gene TRBV6-5 combines with J gene TRBJ2-2, with D perhaps matching TRBD2 (5 bases). Trimming stripped 6 bases from V and 5 bases from J, with 13 bases between. Germline V gene data show CDR1 as MNHEY and CDR2 as SVGAGI. There are 14 residues in the CDR3. DNA of the CDR3: TGTGCCAGCAGCCAAAGTAGAGGGACCGGGGAGCTGTTTTTT. The encoded protein is CASSQSRGTGELFF.

The chain couples TRBV24-1 to TRBJ2-1; TRBD2 matches 9 bases. CDR1 is KGHDR and CDR2 is SFDVKD in the germline V gene. Losses at the gene ends were 8 bases for V and 5 bases for J; bases not matched to a gene: 3. This CDR3 is built from 13 residues. The CDR3: CATKASGNNEQFF. In DNA form, the CDR3 reads TGTGCCACCAAGGCTAGCGGGAACAATGAGCAGTTCTTC.

V and J are TRBV10-3 and TRBJ2-6; D gene ambiguous. Germline CDR1 and CDR2: ENHRY and SYGVKD. V lost 0 bases, J lost 0 bases, and 9 bases lay in between. The CDR3 runs to 17 residues. The CDR3 loop reads CAISESGYYSGANVLTF. Written as DNA, the CDR3 is TGTGCCATCAGTGAGTCGGGGTATTACTCTGGGGCCAACGTCCTGACTTTC.

The chain uses TRBV5-1 and TRBJ1-1; TRBD1 might be the D (6 bases). Trimming took 2 bases from V and 5 from J, leaving 19 bases between them. The CDR3 consists of 16 residues. Germline assignment: CDR1 SGHRS and CDR2 YFSETQ. The chain's CDR3 is CASSFDGGRAWTEAFF. The CDR3 nucleotides are TGCGCCAGCAGCTTCGACGGGGGGCGTGCGTGGACTGAAGCTTTCTTT.